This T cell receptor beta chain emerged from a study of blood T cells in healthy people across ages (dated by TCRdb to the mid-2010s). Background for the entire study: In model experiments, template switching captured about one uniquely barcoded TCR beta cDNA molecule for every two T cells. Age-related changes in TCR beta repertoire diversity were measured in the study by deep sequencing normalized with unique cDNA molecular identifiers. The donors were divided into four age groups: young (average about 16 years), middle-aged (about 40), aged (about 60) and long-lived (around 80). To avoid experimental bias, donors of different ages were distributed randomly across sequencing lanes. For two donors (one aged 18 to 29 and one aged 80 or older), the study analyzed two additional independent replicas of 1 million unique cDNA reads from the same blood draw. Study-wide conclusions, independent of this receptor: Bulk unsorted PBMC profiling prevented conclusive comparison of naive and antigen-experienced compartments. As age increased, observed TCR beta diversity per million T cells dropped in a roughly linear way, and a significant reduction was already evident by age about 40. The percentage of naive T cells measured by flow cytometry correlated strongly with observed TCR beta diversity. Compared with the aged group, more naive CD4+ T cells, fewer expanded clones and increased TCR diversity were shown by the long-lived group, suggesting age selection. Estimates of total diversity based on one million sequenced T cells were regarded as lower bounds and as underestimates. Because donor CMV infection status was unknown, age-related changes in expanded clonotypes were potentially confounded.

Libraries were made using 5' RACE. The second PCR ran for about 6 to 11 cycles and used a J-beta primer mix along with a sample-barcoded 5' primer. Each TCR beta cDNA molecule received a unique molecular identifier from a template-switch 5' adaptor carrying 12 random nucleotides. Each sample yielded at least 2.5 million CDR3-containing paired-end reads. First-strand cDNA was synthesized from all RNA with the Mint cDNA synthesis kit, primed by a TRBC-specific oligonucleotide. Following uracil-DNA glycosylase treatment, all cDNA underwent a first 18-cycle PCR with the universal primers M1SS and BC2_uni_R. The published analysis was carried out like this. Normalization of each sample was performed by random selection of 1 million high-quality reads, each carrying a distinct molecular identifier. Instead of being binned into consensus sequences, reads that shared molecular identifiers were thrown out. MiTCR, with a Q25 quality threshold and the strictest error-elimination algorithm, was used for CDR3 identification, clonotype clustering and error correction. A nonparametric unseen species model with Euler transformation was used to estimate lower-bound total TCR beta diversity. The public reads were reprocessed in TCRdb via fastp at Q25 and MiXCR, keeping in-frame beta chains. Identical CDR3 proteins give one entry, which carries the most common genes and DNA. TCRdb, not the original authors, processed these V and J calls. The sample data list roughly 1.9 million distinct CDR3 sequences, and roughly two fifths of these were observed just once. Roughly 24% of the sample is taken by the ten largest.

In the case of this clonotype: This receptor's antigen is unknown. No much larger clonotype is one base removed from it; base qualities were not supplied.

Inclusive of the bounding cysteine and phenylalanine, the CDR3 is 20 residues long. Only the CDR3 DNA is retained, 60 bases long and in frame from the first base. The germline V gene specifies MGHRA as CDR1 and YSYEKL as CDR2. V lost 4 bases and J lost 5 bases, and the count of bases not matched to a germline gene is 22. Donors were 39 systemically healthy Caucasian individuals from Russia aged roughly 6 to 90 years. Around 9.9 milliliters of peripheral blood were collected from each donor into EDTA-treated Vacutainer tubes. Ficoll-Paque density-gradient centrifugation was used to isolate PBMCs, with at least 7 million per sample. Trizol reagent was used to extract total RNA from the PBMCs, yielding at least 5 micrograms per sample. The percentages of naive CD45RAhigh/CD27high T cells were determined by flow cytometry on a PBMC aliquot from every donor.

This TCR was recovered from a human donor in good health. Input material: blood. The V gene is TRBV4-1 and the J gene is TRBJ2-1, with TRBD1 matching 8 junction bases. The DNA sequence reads TGCGCCAGCAGCCCCATCCGGGACAGGAACAAATTAAAACCTAACAATGAGCAGTTCTTC. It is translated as CASSPIRDRNKLKPNNEQFF.